A selection of T cell receptor beta chains follows, all from one sample in a study of metastatic and nonmetastatic thyroid tumors. TCRdb re-called the PCR reads via MiXCR. The sample lists tens of thousands of clones, over 25% occurring once. Material: blood. Source of these receptors: a male donor with papillary thyroid cancer or a benign thyroid nodule (not recorded which). Some clones in this sample may be carry-over from other donors' samples. Both conserved end residues are part of each CDR3. D genes are given only for firm matches. Size is omitted from some rows. Given values are once, few, many or a class for expanded clones.

D gene	J gene	V gene	clone size	CDR3 DNA	CDR3 protein
TRBD1	TRBJ2-2	TRBV7-3	many	TGTGCCAGCAGCCGGGACAGGGGTTCCTCCGGGGAGCTGTTTTTT	CASSRDRGSSGELFF
NA	TRBJ1-4	TRBV14	many	TGTGCCAGCAGCCGAACCGGGACGGCATCCAGGCTGTTTTTT	CASSRTGTASRLFF
TRBD2	TRBJ2-5	TRBV11-2	NA	TGTGCCAGCATCTCCTCACCCGGACTATCGGGAGGGGTGGAGACCCAGTACTTC	CASISSPGLSGGVETQYF
NA	TRBJ2-2	TRBV7-6	medium-sized	TGTGCCAGCAGCTTGGGAGGCGAGCTAGGAACCGGGGAGCTGTTTTTT	CASSLGGELGTGELFF
NA	TRBJ2-4	TRBV20-1	NA	TGCAGTGCTAGCGTTCGCTGGACTATCAATGAGCGGTTCTTC	CSASVRWTINERFF
NA	TRBJ1-2	TRBV5-1	NA	TGCGCCAGCAGCTTTCAGGGTGGCGATGGCTACACCTTC	CASSFQGGDGYTF
NA	TRBJ2-7	TRBV9	many	TGTGCCAGCAGCGGACGTCCAGGACAGCTTAGCGAGCAGTACTTC	CASSGRPGQLSEQYF
TRBD2	TRBJ2-6	TRBV6-4	many	TGTGCCAGCGCGACTAGCATAGGCTCTGGGGCCAACGTCCTGACTTTC	CASATSIGSGANVLTF
NA	TRBJ2-6	TRBV11-1	NA	TGTGCCAGCAGCGTAGGGAGGGGGGCCAACGTCCTGACTTTC	CASSVGRGANVLTF
TRBD1	TRBJ2-7	TRBV11-1	NA	TGTGCCAGCAGCCTCACAGGGGGTTACGAGCAGTACTTC	CASSLTGGYEQYF
NA	TRBJ2-1	TRBV28	many	TGTGCCAGCAGAACCGGGTCGAAGAATGAGCAGTTCTTC	CASRTGSKNEQFF
NA	TRBJ2-3	TRBV2	many	TGTGCCAGCAGTGAAGGGGGTACGCAGTATTTT	CASSEGGTQYF
TRBD2	TRBJ2-7	TRBV10-3	few	TGTGCCATCAAAGCGGGATGTTGGACCTACGAGCAGTACTTC	CAIKAGCWTYEQYF
TRBD1	TRBJ2-7	TRBV5-4	many	TGTGCCAGCAGCTCGACAGGGAACGAGCAGTACTTC	CASSSTGNEQYF
TRBD2	TRBJ2-1	TRBV5-1	many	TGCGCCAGCAGCTTGGGTCTAGCGGGAGAGAGGTCCTACAATGAGCAGTTCTTC	CASSLGLAGERSYNEQFF
NA	TRBJ2-1	TRBV5-1	NA	TGCGCCAGCAGCTTTACGCAAAATGAGCAGTTCTTC	CASSFTQNEQFF
NA	TRBJ1-6	TRBV11-2	many	TGTGCCAGCAGCTTGAGAGCATTGGGCTCTAATTCACCCCTCCACTTT	CASSLRALGSNSPLHF
NA	TRBJ1-2	TRBV20-1	many	TGCAGTGCAGGAGAGGGACCTAGGGGCTACACCTTC	CSAGEGPRGYTF
NA	TRBJ1-6	TRBV6-1	NA	TGTGCCAGCACCCGGACGGGGGGAATAAATTCACCCCTCCACTTT	CASTRTGGINSPLHF
NA	TRBJ1-1	TRBV6-1	few	TGTGCCAGCGGGAGTTTCAGGGAGACTGAAGCTTTCTTT	CASGSFRETEAFF
NA	TRBJ2-3	TRBV7-3	NA	TGTGCCAGCAGCTTAGTACCGGATTTGTCTAACACAGATACGCAGTATTTT	CASSLVPDLSNTDTQYF
TRBD1	TRBJ2-7	TRBV7-2	NA	TGTGCCAGCAGCTTAGAAGTCAGGGGGCAAGGCGAGCAGTACTTC	CASSLEVRGQGEQYF
TRBD1	TRBJ2-7	TRBV28	few	TGTGCCAGCACTCAGCGGATGGGGACAGGGGTTCGCGAGCAGTACTTC	CASTQRMGTGVREQYF
NA	TRBJ1-1	TRBV5-4	many	TGTGCCAGCAGACCAAAAGGTAACACTGAAGCTTTCTTT	CASRPKGNTEAFF
NA	TRBJ2-7	TRBV28	few	TGTGCCAGCAGTTGTTTATACAACGAGCAGTACTTC	CASSCLYNEQYF
TRBD1	TRBJ2-6	TRBV6-1	few	TGTGCCAGCAGTGGTCACGGGACAGGGCATGGTGGGGCCAACGTCCTGACTTTC	CASSGHGTGHGGANVLTF
NA	TRBJ2-4	TRBV27	many	TGTGCCAGCAGCCAGGGTTGGGGGGAAGGGATTCAGTACTTC	CASSQGWGEGIQYF
NA	TRBJ1-1	TRBV20-1	NA	TGCAGTGCTAGAGATAAAATGAACACTGAAGCTTTCTTT	CSARDKMNTEAFF
TRBD2	TRBJ2-1	TRBV10-3	many	TGTGCCATCAGAGACAGAGGATCGGGACTAGCGGGAGTAGGGTCCTACAATGAGCAGTTCTTC	CAIRDRGSGLAGVGSYNEQFF
NA	TRBJ1-1	TRBV5-1	many	TGCGCCAGCAGCTTGGTTGGGGGCGAAGCTTTCTTT	CASSLVGGEAFF
NA	TRBJ2-1	TRBV11-1	many	TGTGCCAGCAGCTTAGCGGGGTTGCGTGAGCAGTTCTTC	CASSLAGLREQFF
TRBD1	TRBJ2-7	TRBV18	medium-sized	TGTGCCAGCTCACCCCCTGGGACAGGGGCTACCTACGAGCAGTACTTC	CASSPPGTGATYEQYF
TRBD1	TRBJ2-2	TRBV19	many	TGTGCCACCTCGGACAGGGGGCCTGGGGAGCTGTTTTTT	CATSDRGPGELFF
NA	TRBJ2-3	TRBV20-1	many	TGCAGTGCCTTTTCAGAATATACGCAGTATTTT	CSAFSEYTQYF
NA	TRBJ1-2	TRBV28	NA	TGTGCCAGCTTCGAGAGGCTCTATGGCTACACCTTC	CASFERLYGYTF
NA	TRBJ2-1	TRBV6-1	few	TGTGCCAGTAGTGAAGCGCCTGAAACAGAAGTGTTCTTC	CASSEAPETEVFF
NA	TRBJ2-5	TRBV14	many	TGTGCCAGCAGCCAAGAATCCAGCGGCCAAGAGACCCAGTACTTC	CASSQESSGQETQYF
TRBD2	TRBJ2-7	TRBV9	NA	TGTGCCAGCATCGGGGGGGACATCTCCTACGAGCAGTACTTC	CASIGGDISYEQYF
TRBD2	TRBJ2-1	TRBV30	many	TGTGCACACATTTCCATCGGGGGGAATGAGCGGTTCTTC	CAHISIGGNERFF
NA	TRBJ1-2	TRBV30	many	TGTGCCTGGAGCCAACGCTATGGCTACACCTTC	CAWSQRYGYTF
NA	TRBJ1-5	TRBV30	few	TGTGCCTGGAGGGAACAGGTGGCATTACGTCAGCCCCAGCATTTT	CAWREQVALRQPQHF
TRBD2	TRBJ2-1	TRBV19	many	TGTGCCAGTATTGAGCGGGAGGCTGGTGAGCAGTTCTTC	CASIEREAGEQFF
TRBD2	TRBJ2-1	TRBV10-3	medium-sized	TGTGCCATCAGACCTGGACTAGCGGGAGTCAATGAGCAGTTCTTC	CAIRPGLAGVNEQFF
NA	TRBJ1-5	TRBV20-1	NA	TGCTGTGCTACTGCGATAGGGCTCCTCGGTCAGCCCCAGCATTTT	CCATAIGLLGQPQHF
TRBD2	TRBJ2-7	TRBV9	NA	TGTGCCAGCAGCCCTCGGACTAGTGACTACGAGCAGTACTTC	CASSPRTSDYEQYF
TRBD2	TRBJ2-2	TRBV5-1	NA	TGCGCCAGCAGCTATAAAGCGGGAATAGACACAGGGGAGCTGTTTTTT	CASSYKAGIDTGELFF
NA	TRBJ2-7	TRBV12-3/TRBV12-4	NA	TGTGCCAGCAGTTTAGGCGTTAGCGGAGCCGTTGCCTACGAGCAGTACTTC	CASSLGVSGAVAYEQYF
NA	TRBJ1-1	TRBV6-5	NA	TGTGCCAGCAGTTATGGAGGGGCAAACACTGAAGCTTTCTTT	CASSYGGANTEAFF
NA	TRBJ2-3	TRBV20-1	many	TGCAGTGCTGCCAAGGAGCCGTCTAGCACAGATACGCAGTATTTT	CSAAKEPSSTDTQYF
TRBD1	TRBJ2-7	TRBV25-1	NA	TGTGCCAGCAGTGGGTCAGGGGGTGTCTACGTGCAGTACTTC	CASSGSGGVYVQYF
TRBD1	TRBJ1-5	TRBV6-1	many	TGTGCCAGCAGTTCCGGACAGGGAAGCAATCAGCCCCAGCATTTT	CASSSGQGSNQPQHF
NA	TRBJ2-2	TRBV19	many	TGTGCCAGTAGTACCAGCGGGAACACCGGGGAGCTGTTTTTT	CASSTSGNTGELFF
TRBD2	TRBJ2-5	TRBV7-2	many	TGTGCCAGCAGCTTAGCCAGTGAGGGCGGGAGTGAGACCCAGTACTTC	CASSLASEGGSETQYF